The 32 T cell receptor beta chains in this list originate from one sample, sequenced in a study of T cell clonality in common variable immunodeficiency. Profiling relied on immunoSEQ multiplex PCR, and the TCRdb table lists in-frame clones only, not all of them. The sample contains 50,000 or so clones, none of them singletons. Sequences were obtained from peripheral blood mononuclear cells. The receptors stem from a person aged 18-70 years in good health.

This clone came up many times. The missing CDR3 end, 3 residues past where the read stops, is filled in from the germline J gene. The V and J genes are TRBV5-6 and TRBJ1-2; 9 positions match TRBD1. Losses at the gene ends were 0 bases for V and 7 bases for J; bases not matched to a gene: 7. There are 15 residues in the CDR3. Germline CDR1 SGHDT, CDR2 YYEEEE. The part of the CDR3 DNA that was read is TGTGCCAGCAGCTTGGTTAGGGGACAGGGTTCTGGC. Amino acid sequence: CASSLVRGQGSG. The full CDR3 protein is CASSLVRGQGSGYTF.

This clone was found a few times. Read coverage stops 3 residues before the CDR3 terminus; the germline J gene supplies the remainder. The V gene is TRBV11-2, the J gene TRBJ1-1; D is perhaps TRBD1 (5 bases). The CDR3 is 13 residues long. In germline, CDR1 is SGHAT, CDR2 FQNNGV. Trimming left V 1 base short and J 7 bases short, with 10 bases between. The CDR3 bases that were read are TGTGCCAGCAGCTTAGGTCAGGGTCTTGAA. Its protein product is CASSLGQGLE. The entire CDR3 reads CASSLGQGLEAFF.

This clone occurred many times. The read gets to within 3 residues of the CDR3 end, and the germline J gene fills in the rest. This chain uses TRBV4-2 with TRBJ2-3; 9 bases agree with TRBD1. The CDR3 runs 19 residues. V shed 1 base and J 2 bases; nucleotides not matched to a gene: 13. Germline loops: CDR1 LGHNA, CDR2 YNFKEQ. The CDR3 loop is CASSQGRDREVPHTDTQYF. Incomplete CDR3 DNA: TGTGCCAGCAGCCAAGGGAGGGACAGGGAGGTCCCTCACACAGATACG.

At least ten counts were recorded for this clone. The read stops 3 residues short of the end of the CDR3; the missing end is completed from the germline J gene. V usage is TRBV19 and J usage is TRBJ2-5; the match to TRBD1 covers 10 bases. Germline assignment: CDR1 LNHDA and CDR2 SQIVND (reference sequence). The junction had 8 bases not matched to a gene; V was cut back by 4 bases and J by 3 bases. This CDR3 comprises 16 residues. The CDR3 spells CASSTSGTGAKETQYF. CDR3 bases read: TGTGCCAGTAGTACTTCCGGGACAGGGGCAAAAGAGACC.

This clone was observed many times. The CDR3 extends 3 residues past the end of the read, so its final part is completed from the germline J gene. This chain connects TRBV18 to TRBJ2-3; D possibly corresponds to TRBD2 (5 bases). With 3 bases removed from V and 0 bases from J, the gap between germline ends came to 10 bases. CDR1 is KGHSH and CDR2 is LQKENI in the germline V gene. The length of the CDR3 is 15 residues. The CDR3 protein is CASSPSTGSTDTQYF. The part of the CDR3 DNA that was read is TGTGCCAGCTCACCTTCGACGGGGAGCACAGATACG.

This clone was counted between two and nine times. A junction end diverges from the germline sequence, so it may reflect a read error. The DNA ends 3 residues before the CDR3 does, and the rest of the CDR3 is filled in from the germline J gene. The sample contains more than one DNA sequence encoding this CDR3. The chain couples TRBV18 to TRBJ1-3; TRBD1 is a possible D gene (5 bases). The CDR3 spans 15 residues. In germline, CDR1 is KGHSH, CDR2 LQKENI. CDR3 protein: CASSPDRLSGNTIYF. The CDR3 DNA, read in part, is TGTGCCAGCTCACCCGACAGACTCTCTGGAAACACG.

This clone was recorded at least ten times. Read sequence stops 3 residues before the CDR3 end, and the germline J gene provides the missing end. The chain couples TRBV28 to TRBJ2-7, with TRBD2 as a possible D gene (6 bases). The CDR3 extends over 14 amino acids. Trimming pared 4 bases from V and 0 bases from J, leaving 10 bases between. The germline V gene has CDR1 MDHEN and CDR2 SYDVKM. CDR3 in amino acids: CASSSWTNSYEQYF. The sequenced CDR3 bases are TGTGCCAGCAGTTCGTGGACTAACTCCTACGAG.

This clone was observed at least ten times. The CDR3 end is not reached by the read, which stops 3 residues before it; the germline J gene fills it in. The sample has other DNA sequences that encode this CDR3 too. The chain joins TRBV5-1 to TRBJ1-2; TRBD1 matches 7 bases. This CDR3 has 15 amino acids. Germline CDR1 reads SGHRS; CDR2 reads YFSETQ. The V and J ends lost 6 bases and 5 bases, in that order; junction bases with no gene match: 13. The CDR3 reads CASTPDRDVWYGYTF. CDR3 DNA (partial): TGCGCCAGCACCCCCGACAGGGACGTTTGGTATGGC.

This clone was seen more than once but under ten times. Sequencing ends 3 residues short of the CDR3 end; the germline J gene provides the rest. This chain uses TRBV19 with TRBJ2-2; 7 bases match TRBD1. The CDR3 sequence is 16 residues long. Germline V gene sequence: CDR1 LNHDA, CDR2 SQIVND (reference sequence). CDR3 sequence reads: CASNPVGGHPREKLFF. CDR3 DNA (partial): TGTGCCAGCAACCCCGTAGGGGGCCACCCTAGGGAAAAG.

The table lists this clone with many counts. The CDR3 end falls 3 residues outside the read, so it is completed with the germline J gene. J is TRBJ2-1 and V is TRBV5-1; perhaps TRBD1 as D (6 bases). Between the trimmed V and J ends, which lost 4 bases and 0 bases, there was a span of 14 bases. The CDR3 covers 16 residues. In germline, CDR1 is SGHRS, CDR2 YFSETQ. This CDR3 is CASSLSTGSSYNEQFF. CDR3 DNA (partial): TGCGCCAGCAGCCTGTCGACAGGAAGCTCCTACAATGAG.

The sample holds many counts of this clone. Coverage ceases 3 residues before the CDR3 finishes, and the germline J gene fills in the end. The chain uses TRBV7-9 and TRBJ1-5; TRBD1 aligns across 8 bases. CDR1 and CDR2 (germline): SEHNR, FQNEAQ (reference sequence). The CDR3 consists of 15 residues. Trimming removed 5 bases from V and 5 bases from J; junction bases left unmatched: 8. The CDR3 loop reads CASSETGASHQPQHF. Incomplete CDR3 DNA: TGTGCCAGCAGCGAGACAGGGGCCTCTCATCAGCCC.

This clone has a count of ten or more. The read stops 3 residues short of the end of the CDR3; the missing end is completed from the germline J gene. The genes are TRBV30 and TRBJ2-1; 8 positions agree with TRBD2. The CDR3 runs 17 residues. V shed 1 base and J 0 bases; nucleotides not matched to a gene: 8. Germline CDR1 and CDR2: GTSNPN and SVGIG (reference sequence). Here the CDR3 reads CAWSGRGALTSYNEQFF. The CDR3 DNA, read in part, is TGTGCCTGGAGTGGGCGGGGGGCCCTGACCTCCTACAATGAG.

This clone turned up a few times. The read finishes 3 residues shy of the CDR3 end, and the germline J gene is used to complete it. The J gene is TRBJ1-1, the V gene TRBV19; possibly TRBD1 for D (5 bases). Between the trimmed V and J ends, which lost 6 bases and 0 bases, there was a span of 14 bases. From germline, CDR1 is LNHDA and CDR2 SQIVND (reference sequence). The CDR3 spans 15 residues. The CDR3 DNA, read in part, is TGTGCCAGTAGGTCAGGGTGGCCAATGAACACTGAA. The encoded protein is CASRSGWPMNTE. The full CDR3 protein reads CASRSGWPMNTEAFF.

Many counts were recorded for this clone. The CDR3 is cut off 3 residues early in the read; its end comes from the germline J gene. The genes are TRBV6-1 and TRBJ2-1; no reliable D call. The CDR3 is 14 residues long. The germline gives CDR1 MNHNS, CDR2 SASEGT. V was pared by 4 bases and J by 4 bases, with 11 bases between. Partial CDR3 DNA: TGTGCCAGCAGTGTGTCAGTATCATACAATGAG. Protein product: CASSVSVSYNE. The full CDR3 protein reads CASSVSVSYNEQFF.

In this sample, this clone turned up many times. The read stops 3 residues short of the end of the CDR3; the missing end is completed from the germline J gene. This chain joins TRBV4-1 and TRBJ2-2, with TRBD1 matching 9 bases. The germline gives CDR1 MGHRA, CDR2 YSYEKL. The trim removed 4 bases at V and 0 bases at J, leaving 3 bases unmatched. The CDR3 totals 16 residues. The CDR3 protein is CASSLGTGSNTGELFF. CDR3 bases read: TGCGCCAGCAGCCTTGGGACAGGGTCGAACACCGGGGAG.

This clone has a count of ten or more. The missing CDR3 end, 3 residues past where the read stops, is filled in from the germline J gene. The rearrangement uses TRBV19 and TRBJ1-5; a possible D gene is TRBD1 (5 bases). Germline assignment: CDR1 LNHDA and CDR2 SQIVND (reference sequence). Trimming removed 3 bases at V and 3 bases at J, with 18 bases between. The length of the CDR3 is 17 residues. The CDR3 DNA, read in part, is TGTGCCAGTAGTATGGGCAGGGCAACCCTTTCCAATCAGCCC. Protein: CASSMGRATLSNQP. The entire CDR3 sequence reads CASSMGRATLSNQPQHF.

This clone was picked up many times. The CDR3 spells CASSTQGLGAKNIQYF. Partial CDR3 DNA: TGCGCCAGCAGCACACAGGGTTTGGGGGCCAAAAACATT. The chain has TRBV5-1 and TRBJ2-4; perhaps TRBD1 as D (6 bases). The read gets to within 3 residues of the CDR3 end, and the germline J gene fills in the rest. V shed 4 bases and J shed 1 base, with 15 bases lying between them. CDR1 is SGHRS, CDR2 YFSETQ, per germline. This CDR3 is built from 16 residues.

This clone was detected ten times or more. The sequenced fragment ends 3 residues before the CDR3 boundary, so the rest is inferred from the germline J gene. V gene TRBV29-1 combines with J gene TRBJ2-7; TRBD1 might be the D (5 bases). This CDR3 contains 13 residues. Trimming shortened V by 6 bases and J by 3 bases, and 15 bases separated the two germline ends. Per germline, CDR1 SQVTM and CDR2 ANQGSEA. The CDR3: CSVSVNQGYEQYF. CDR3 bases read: TGCAGCGTCAGTGTGAATCAGGGCTACGAG.

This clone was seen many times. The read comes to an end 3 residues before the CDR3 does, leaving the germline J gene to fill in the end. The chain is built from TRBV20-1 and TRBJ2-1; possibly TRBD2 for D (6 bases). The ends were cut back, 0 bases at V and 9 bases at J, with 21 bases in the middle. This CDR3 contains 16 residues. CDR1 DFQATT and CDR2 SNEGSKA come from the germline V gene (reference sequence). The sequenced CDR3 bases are TGCAGTGCTAGAGACGCCGGGACTCTCGTTTTGGGTGAG. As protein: CSARDAGTLVLGE. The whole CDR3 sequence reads CSARDAGTLVLGEQFF.

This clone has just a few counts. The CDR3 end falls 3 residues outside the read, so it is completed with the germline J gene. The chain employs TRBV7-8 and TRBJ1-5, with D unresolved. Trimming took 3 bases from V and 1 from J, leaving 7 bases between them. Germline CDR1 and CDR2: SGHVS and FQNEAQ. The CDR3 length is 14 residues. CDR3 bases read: TGTGCCAGCAGCTTTCCACACAGCAATCAGCCC. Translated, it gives CASSFPHSNQP. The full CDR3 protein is CASSFPHSNQPQHF.

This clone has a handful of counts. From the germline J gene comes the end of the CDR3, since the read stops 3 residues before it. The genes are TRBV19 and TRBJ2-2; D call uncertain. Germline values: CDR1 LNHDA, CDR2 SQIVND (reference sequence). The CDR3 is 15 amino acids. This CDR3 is CASSMMAQTNEKLFF. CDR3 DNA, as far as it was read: TGTGCCAGTAGTATGATGGCGCAGACAAATGAAAAG.

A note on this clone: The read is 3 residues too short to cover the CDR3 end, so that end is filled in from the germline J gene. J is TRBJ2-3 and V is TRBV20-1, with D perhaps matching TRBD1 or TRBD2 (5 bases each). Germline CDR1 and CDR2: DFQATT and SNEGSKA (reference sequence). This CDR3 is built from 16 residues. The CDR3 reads CSARDPTRRGRQPQYF. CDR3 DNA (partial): TGCAGTGCTAGAGACCCGACAAGGAGAGGGAGACAGCCG.

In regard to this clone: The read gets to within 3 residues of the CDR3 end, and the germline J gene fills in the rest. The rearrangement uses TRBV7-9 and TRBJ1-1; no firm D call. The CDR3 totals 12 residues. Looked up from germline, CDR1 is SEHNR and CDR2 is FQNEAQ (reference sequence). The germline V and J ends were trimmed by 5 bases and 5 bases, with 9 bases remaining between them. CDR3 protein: CASSDQETEAFF. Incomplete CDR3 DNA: TGTGCCAGCAGCGATCAGGAGACTGAA.

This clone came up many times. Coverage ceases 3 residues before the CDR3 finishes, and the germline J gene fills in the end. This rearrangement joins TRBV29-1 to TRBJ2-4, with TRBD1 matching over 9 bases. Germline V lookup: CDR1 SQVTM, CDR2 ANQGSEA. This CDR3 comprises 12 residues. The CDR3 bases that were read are TGCAGCGTTGAAGAGGGACAGGGATCT. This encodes CSVEEGQGS. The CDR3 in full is CSVEEGQGSQYF. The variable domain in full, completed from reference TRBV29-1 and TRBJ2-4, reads SAVISQKPSRDICQRGTSLTIQCQVDSQVTMMFWYRQQPGQSLTLIATANQGSEATYESGFVIDKFPISRPNLTFSTLTVSNMSPEDSSIYLCSVEEGQGSQYFGAGTRLSVL.

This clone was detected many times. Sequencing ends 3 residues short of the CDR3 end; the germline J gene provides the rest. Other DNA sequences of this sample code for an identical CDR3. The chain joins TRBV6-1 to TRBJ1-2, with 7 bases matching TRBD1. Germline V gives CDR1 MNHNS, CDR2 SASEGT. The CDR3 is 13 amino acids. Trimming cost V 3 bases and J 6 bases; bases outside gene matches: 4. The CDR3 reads CASSDRGLDGYTF. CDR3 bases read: TGTGCCAGCAGTGACAGGGGGTTAGATGGC.

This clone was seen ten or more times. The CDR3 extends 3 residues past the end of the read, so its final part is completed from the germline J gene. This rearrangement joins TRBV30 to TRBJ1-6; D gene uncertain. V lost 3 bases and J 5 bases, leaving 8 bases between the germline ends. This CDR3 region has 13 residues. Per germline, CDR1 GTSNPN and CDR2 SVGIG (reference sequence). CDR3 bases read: TGTGCCTGGAGGGGCCAGAATAATTCACCC. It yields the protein CAWRGQNNSP. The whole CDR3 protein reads CAWRGQNNSPLHF.

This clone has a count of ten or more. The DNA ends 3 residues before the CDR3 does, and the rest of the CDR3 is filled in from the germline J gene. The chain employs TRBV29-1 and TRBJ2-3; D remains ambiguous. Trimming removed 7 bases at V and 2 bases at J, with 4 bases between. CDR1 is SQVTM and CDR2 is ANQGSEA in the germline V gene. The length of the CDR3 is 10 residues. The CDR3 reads CSANTDTQYF. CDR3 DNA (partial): TGCAGCGCCAACACAGATACG.

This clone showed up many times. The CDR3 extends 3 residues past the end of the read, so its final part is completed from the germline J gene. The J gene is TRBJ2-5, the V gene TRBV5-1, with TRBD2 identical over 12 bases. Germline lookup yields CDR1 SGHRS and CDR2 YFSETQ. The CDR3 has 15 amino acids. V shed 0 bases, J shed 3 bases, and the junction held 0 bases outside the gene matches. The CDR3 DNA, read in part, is TGCGCCAGCAGCTTGGGGACTAGCGGGAAAGAGACC. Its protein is CASSLGTSGKET. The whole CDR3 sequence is CASSLGTSGKETQYF.

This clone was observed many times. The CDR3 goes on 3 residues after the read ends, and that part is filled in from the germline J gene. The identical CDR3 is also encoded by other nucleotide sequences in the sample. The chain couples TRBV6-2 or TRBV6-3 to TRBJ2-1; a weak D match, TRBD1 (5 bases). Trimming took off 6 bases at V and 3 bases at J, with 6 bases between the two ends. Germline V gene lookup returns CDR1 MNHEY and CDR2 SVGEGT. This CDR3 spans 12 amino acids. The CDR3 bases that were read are TGTGCCAGCAGCGACAGCTACAATGAG. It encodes CASSDSYNE. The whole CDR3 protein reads CASSDSYNEQFF.

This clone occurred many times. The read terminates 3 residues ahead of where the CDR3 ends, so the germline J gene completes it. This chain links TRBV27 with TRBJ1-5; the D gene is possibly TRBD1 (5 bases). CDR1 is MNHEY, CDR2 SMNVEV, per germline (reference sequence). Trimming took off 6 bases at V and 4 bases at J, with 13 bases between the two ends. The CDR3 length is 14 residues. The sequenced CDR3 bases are TGTGCCAGCAGCCAAGGGGAGGGAAATCAGCCC. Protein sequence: CASSQGEGNQP. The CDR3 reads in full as CASSQGEGNQPQHF.

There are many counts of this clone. This chain's CDR3 is CSAREWMGTGDEQYF. The CDR3 DNA, read in part, is TGCAGTGCTAGAGAGTGGATGGGGACAGGGGACGAG. The chain links TRBV20-1 to TRBJ2-7; TRBD1 aligns across 10 bases. The read finishes 3 residues shy of the CDR3 end, and the germline J gene is used to complete it. Per germline, CDR1 DFQATT and CDR2 SNEGSKA (reference sequence). The J segment lost 5 bases and the V segment lost 0 bases, leaving 7 bases of the junction unmatched. The length of the CDR3 is 15 residues.

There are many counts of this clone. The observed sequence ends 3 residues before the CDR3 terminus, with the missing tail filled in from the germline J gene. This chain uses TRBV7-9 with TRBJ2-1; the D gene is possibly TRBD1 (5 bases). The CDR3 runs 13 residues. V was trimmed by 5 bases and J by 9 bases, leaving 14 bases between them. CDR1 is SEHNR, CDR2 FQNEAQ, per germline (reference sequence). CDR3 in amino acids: CASSLQGTGEQFF. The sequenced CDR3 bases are TGTGCCAGCAGCCTTCAGGGTACCGGTGAG.